These 19 T cell receptor beta chains originate from one sample sequenced in a study of CD8 T cell repertoires and HIV-1 epitope variants (dated by TCRdb to about 2020). No antigen has been identified for these receptors. Library generation was performed with the immunoSEQ multiplex PCR assay. This immuneACCESS table, as held by TCRdb, lists in-frame sequences with V and J called but not all clones. Of the missing ones, under half trace to an unresolved V gene in checked studies; the others have no known cause. Recorded for this sample are about 4,400 clones; more than 60% of them occurred a single time. The biggest ten clones account for roughly 45% of the sample. The sequencing sample was made of cultured CD8+ T cells derived from PBMCs. Receptors were obtained from a male donor with HIV.

The chain links TRBV7-8 to TRBJ1-5; 9 bases align to TRBD1. This CDR3 region has 18 residues. Germline CDR1 SGHVS, CDR2 FQNEAQ. V shed 0 bases and J 6 bases; nucleotides not matched to a gene: 12. The CDR3 loop reads CASSLAGATGGMGQPQHF. In nucleotides, the CDR3 is TGTGCCAGCAGCTTAGCCGGGGCCACAGGGGGCATGGGTCAGCCCCAGCATTTT. The variable domain in full, with the rest retrieved from reference TRBV7-8 and TRBJ1-5, is GAGVSQSPRYKVAKRGQDVALRCDPISGHVSLFWYQQALGQGPEFLTYFQNEAQLDKSGLPSDRFFAERPEGSVSTLKIQRTQQEDSAVYLCASSLAGATGGMGQPQHFGDGTRLSIL.

The chain couples TRBV7-3 to TRBJ2-1; D might be TRBD1 or TRBD2, each matching 5 bases. From germline, CDR1 is SGHTA and CDR2 FQGTGA. V was shortened by 5 bases and J by 4 bases, with 9 bases between the two germline ends. The CDR3 runs 13 residues. The CDR3 bases are TGTGCCAGCAGCCCGGGGCAGTACAATGAGCAGTTCTTC. Protein product: CASSPGQYNEQFF.

This clone came up once. This chain uses TRBV6-5 with TRBJ1-4; D is ambiguous. The CDR3 runs to 14 residues. Germline CDR1 MNHEY, CDR2 SVGAGI. Trimming shortened V by 2 bases and J by 5 bases, and 9 bases separated the two germline ends. CDR3 loop: CASSYRAENEKLFF. The CDR3 DNA follows: TGTGCCAGCAGTTACAGGGCCGAGAATGAAAAACTGTTTTTT.

The rearrangement joins TRBV2 to TRBJ2-5; 14 bases match TRBD2. Losses at the gene ends were 6 bases for V and 2 bases for J; bases not matched to a gene: 5. Germline V CDR1 and CDR2: SNHLY, FYNNEI. This CDR3 is built from 16 residues. CDR3 DNA sequence: TGTGCCAGCAGAGGATGGACTAGCGGGGGGCAAGAGACCCAGTACTTC. Translating it yields CASRGWTSGGQETQYF.

The chain has TRBV4-3 and TRBJ2-1; 8 nucleotides match TRBD2. V was clipped by 5 bases and J by 5 bases; unmatched bases: 11. The CDR3 length is 16 residues. Germline assignment: CDR1 LGHNA and CDR2 YSLEER. The CDR3 here is CASSAYSGGPDNEQFF. The CDR3 coding sequence is TGCGCCAGCAGCGCCTACTCGGGGGGGCCCGACAATGAGCAGTTCTTC.

Worth noting for this clone: At one of its ends the junction is not consistent with the germline gene, which may arise from a read error. The chain employs TRBV10-3 and TRBJ1-2; D unclear. The CDR3 has 16 amino acids. The germline V gene encodes CDR1 ENHRY and CDR2 SYGVKD. CDR3 protein: CASSELPQDLDYGYTF. In nucleotides, the CDR3 is TGTGCCAGCAGTGAACTTCCACAAGACCTAGACTATGGCTACACCTTC.

In its sample, this clone was seen once. The CDR3 nucleotides read TGTGCCAGCAGTGTCTTTGGGGAAAAACTGTTTTTT. Translating it yields CASSVFGEKLFF. V gene TRBV2 combines with J gene TRBJ1-4; D not resolved. The CDR3 is made up of 12 amino acids. Germline V gene data show CDR1 as SNHLY and CDR2 as FYNNEI. Trimming pared 4 bases from V and 8 bases from J, leaving 8 bases between.

The J gene is TRBJ2-7, the V gene TRBV27; D gene ambiguous. The length of the CDR3 is 13 residues. Trimming left V 5 bases short and J 0 bases short, with 8 bases between. From germline, CDR1 is MNHEY and CDR2 SMNVEV (reference sequence). The DNA for the CDR3 is TGTGCCAGCAGTCCTGACATCTCCTACGAGCAGTACTTC. This translates into CASSPDISYEQYF.

The rearrangement joins TRBV13 to TRBJ1-1; 10 nucleotides match TRBD1. Trimming cost V 5 bases and J 1 base; bases outside gene matches: 7. The CDR3 runs to 16 residues. The V gene's germline CDR1 is PRHDT and CDR2 FYEKMQ (reference sequence). The CDR3 here is CASSHGTGAGNTEAFF. The CDR3 nucleotides read TGTGCCAGCAGCCATGGGACAGGGGCTGGGAACACTGAAGCTTTCTTT.

This clone was detected a few times. The chain uses TRBV6-6 and TRBJ1-5; 7 nucleotides agree with TRBD1. Germline values: CDR1 MNHNY, CDR2 SVGAGI (reference sequence). There are 15 residues in the CDR3. The trim removed 0 bases at V and 8 bases at J, leaving 7 bases unmatched. This CDR3 reads CASSYSRQGNEPQHF. CDR3 DNA: TGTGCCAGCAGTTACTCGCGACAGGGTAATGAGCCCCAGCATTTT.

The rearrangement uses TRBV27 and TRBJ2-1, with unresolved D. There are 15 residues in the CDR3. V lost 5 bases and J 0 bases, leaving 11 bases between the germline ends. Germline assignment: CDR1 MNHEY and CDR2 SMNVEV (reference sequence). The CDR3 DNA reads as TGTGCCAGCAGTGCATATCTCAGCTCCTACAATGAGCAGTTCTTC. This codes for CASSAYLSSYNEQFF.

The J gene is TRBJ1-5, the V gene TRBV28; possibly TRBD1 for D (5 bases). With 7 bases removed from V and 4 bases from J, the gap between germline ends came to 23 bases. Germline V gene lookup returns CDR1 MDHEN and CDR2 SYDVKM. This CDR3 spans 17 amino acids. CDR3 protein: CASIDRPGTVQNQPQHF. For the CDR3, the DNA is TGTGCCAGCATCGACCGCCCCGGGACGGTTCAAAATCAGCCCCAGCATTTT.

This rearrangement joins TRBV4-2 to TRBJ2-7, with D perhaps matching TRBD2 (6 bases). CDR3 length equals 12 residues. Looked up from germline, CDR1 is LGHNA and CDR2 is YNFKEQ. V lost 5 bases and J lost 6, with 11 bases in between. The CDR3 loop is CASSLRAGEQYF. The CDR3 nucleotides are TGTGCCAGCAGCTTACGAGCGGGCGAGCAGTACTTC.

The chain carries TRBV10-2 and TRBJ1-1; 7 nucleotides match TRBD1. CDR1 is WSHSY, CDR2 SAAADI, per germline. The junction had 8 bases not matched to a gene; V was cut back by 1 base and J by 6 bases. The CDR3 sequence is 15 residues long. DNA of the CDR3: TGCGCCAGCAGTGAGTTTCGACCAGGGACAGCTGAAGCTTTCTTT. As protein: CASSEFRPGTAEAFF.

The CDR3 DNA reads TGTGCCAGCAGCTATGGACAGAGCAATCAGCCCCAGCATTTT. Protein product: CASSYGQSNQPQHF. The rearrangement uses TRBV5-4 and TRBJ1-5, with a possible D match to TRBD1 (6 bases). The CDR3 contains 14 residues. The germline V and J ends were trimmed by 3 bases and 1 base, with 8 bases remaining between them. CDR1 and CDR2 from the germline V gene are SGHNT and YYREEE (reference sequence).

The chain couples TRBV28 to TRBJ1-2; D gene ambiguous. This CDR3 spans 15 amino acids. V was clipped by 2 bases and J by 0 bases, with 10 bases between them. The germline gives CDR1 MDHEN, CDR2 SYDVKM. CDR3 sequence (DNA): TGTGCCAGCAGTTTAGTCACGGAGGCTAACTATGGCTACACCTTC. Its protein is CASSLVTEANYGYTF.

This chain connects TRBV7-3 to TRBJ2-7; no clear D. This CDR3 region has 13 residues. Per the germline V gene, CDR1 is SGHTA and CDR2 is FQGTGA. Between the trimmed V and J ends, which lost 5 bases and 0 bases, there was a span of 8 bases. CDR3 coding DNA: TGTGCCAGCAGCGAAGGGCCCTCCTACGAGCAGTACTTC. Residues: CASSEGPSYEQYF.

The chain uses TRBV6-5 and TRBJ2-7; D is undetermined. In germline, CDR1 is MNHEY, CDR2 SVGAGI. V was shortened by 0 bases and J by 5 bases, with 5 bases between the two germline ends. The length of the CDR3 is 12 residues. This CDR3 is CASSYSRDEQYF. The CDR3 DNA follows: TGTGCCAGCAGTTACTCGAGAGACGAGCAGTACTTC.

V gene TRBV10-2 combines with J gene TRBJ2-1, with D perhaps matching TRBD2 (5 bases). The germline V gene encodes CDR1 WSHSY and CDR2 SAAADI. The V end was cut by 6 bases, the J end by 2 bases, with 14 bases between. The CDR3 totals 15 residues. The CDR3 is CASRTRASPYNEQFF. The CDR3 DNA reads as TGCGCCAGCAGGACGCGGGCTAGCCCCTACAATGAGCAGTTCTTC.